This TCR beta chain was recorded in a study of T cells in Graves' hyperthyroidism and ophthalmopathy. Uncontrolled infection, other autoimmune disease, pregnancy or lactation barred patients from enrollment. Points from the study as a whole: The model identified upcoming ophthalmopathy a median 6.5 months ahead of onset. A model of 13 V-J pairs discriminated ophthalmopathy from stable hyperthyroidism. Blood also showed most of the thyroid clonotypes that were expanded above 0.001.

Amplified TCR beta CDR3 regions came from RNA transcripts. During a first-round RT-PCR of the TCR CDR3, the HTBI primer set was used. Each CDR3 protein is one row after TCRdb ran MiXCR on the multiplex PCR reads. The repertoire consists of a few hundred thousand distinct CDR3 sequences, with around 50% occurring once and the leading ten covering about two fifths. As regards this clonotype: The target antigen is unknown.

V trimming: 5 bases; J trimming: 6 bases; junction bases outside the gene matches: 6. Germline values: CDR1 SGHNT, CDR2 YYREEE (reference sequence). This CDR3 region has 13 residues. The specimen was peripheral blood or thyroid tissue (not recorded which). The TCR originated in an adult woman with Graves' disease, either hyperthyroidism or ophthalmopathy (not recorded which). The chain is built from TRBV5-4 and TRBJ1-2, with 8 nucleotides matching TRBD1. CDR3 amino acids: CASSHDRGDGYTF. The CDR3 DNA reads as TGTGCCAGCAGTCATGACAGGGGCGATGGCTACACCTTC.